The 13 T cell receptor beta chains listed next were all sequenced from one sample in a study of cytomegalovirus exposure and HLA in healthy donors. This PCR relied on a set of 60 Vbeta primers and 13 Jbeta primers. This table comes from immunoSEQ multiplex PCR, and its TCRdb copy is limited to in-frame clones, with some not included. The table for this sample gives 150,000 to 200,000 clones. Material for sequencing was PBMCs. The receptors were sampled from a man aged 25-45 years in good health and CMV-seronegative.

The gene calls are TRBV6-5 and TRBJ1-1; 7 positions match TRBD1. This CDR3 is built from 16 residues. The J segment lost 0 bases and the V segment lost 2 bases, leaving 6 bases of the junction unmatched. The germline V gene encodes CDR1 MNHEY and CDR2 SVGAGI. Written as DNA, the CDR3 is TGTGCCAGCAGTTACAGCGGACAGGCGTTGAACACTGAAGCTTTCTTT. Translating gives CASSYSGQALNTEAFF.

The chain links TRBV29-1 to TRBJ2-5; the D gene is possibly TRBD2 (6 bases). Germline CDR1 is SQVTM and CDR2 is ANQGSEA. This CDR3 is 12 amino acids long. V was shortened by 7 bases and J by 5 bases, with 14 bases between the two germline ends. CDR3 residues: CSAGVTGETQYF. CDR3 in DNA: TGCAGCGCGGGGGTAACTGGTGAGACCCAGTACTTC.

The rearrangement links TRBV19 to TRBJ2-2, with 9 bases identical to TRBD1. V shed 2 bases, J shed 6 bases, and the junction held 4 bases outside the gene matches. The CDR3 runs to 15 residues. Germline-derived CDR1 and CDR2 are LNHDA and SQIVND (reference sequence). The CDR3 reads CASSIPGQGSGELFF. CDR3 sequence (DNA): TGTGCCAGTAGTATACCGGGACAGGGATCCGGGGAGCTGTTTTTT.

This chain connects TRBV5-6 to TRBJ1-1; D is unclear. Germline V gene lookup returns CDR1 SGHDT and CDR2 YYEEEE. The CDR3 contains 13 residues. V lost 2 bases to trimming and J lost 4 bases, with 9 bases between them. This CDR3 is CASSFYSRTEAFF. The CDR3 DNA sequence: TGTGCCAGCAGCTTTTATAGCCGCACTGAAGCTTTCTTT. The entire variable domain, with the rest obtained from reference TRBV5-6 and TRBJ1-1, is as follows: DAGVTQSPTHLIKTRGQQVTLRCSPKSGHDTVSWYQQALGQGPQFIFQYYEEEERQRGNFPDRFSGHQFPNYSSELNVNALLLGDSALYLCASSFYSRTEAFFGQGTRLTVV.

V and J are TRBV5-1 and TRBJ1-2; D may be TRBD1 (6 bases). Germline CDR1 is SGHRS and CDR2 is YFSETQ. V gave up 0 bases and J gave up 8 bases, with 14 bases separating them. The CDR3 sequence is 14 residues long. The CDR3 DNA reads as TGCGCCAGCAGCTTGGATGTGGGGGCGCGAGGCTACACCTTC. Translated: CASSLDVGARGYTF. Drawing the rest from reference TRBV5-1 and TRBJ1-2, the complete variable domain is KAGVTQTPRYLIKTRGQQVTLSCSPISGHRSVSWYQQTPGQGLQFLFEYFSETQRNKGNFPGRFSGRQFSNSRSEMNVSTLELGDSALYLCASSLDVGARGYTFGSGTRLTVV.

The rearrangement joins TRBV28 to TRBJ2-7; perhaps TRBD1 as D (5 bases). The CDR3 is made up of 14 amino acids. Germline-derived CDR1 and CDR2 are MDHEN and SYDVKM. V was trimmed by 2 bases and J by 3 bases, leaving 11 bases between them. CDR3: CASSLIVGDYEQYF. The DNA of the CDR3 is TGTGCCAGCAGTTTAATAGTAGGGGACTACGAGCAGTACTTC.

V gene TRBV15 combines with J gene TRBJ1-5; 8 positions match TRBD1. This CDR3 spans 15 amino acids. Germline V gene lookup returns CDR1 LNHNV and CDR2 YYDKDF (reference sequence). V trimming: 4 bases; J trimming: 4 bases; junction bases outside the gene matches: 6. CDR3 sequence (DNA): TGTGCCACCAGCACAGACAGGGGCCCTAATCAGCCCCAGCATTTT. Its translation is CATSTDRGPNQPQHF.

V and J are TRBV7-8 and TRBJ1-5; 8 bases line up with TRBD1. The CDR3 is 20 amino acids. Per the germline V gene, CDR1 is SGHVS and CDR2 is FQNEAQ. Trimming at V came to 5 bases and at J to 0 bases, leaving 18 bases not matched to a gene. CDR3 bases: TGTGCCAGCAGCCCGCCACCAACAGGGGGGGAGGTATATAGCAATCAGCCCCAGCATTTT. It encodes CASSPPPTGGEVYSNQPQHF.

The chain employs TRBV9 and TRBJ1-1; D might be TRBD1 (5 bases). V lost 0 bases and J lost 4, with 16 bases in between. The CDR3 loop spans 16 amino acids. Looked up from germline, CDR1 is SGDLS and CDR2 is YYNGEE. CDR3 sequence reads: CASSVGGGRVGTEAFF. The CDR3 nucleotides read TGTGCCAGCAGCGTAGGTGGGGGGAGGGTGGGCACTGAAGCTTTCTTT. Complete variable domain (other parts from reference TRBV9 and TRBJ1-1): DSGVTQTPKHLITATGQRVTLRCSPRSGDLSVYWYQQSLDQGLQFLIQYYNGEERAKGNILERFSAQQFPDLHSELNLSSLELGDSALYFCASSVGGGRVGTEAFFGQGTRLTVV.

The chain couples TRBV19 to TRBJ2-7, with a weak D call TRBD1 (6 bases). The ends were cut back, 4 bases at V and 2 bases at J, with 15 bases in the middle. This CDR3 is built from 15 residues. CDR1 is LNHDA and CDR2 is SQIVND in the germline V gene (reference sequence). The CDR3 region is CASSTLGGATYEQYF. In DNA, the CDR3 is TGTGCCAGTAGTACGTTAGGGGGAGCCACCTACGAGCAGTACTTC. Complete variable domain (other parts from reference TRBV19 and TRBJ2-7): DGGITQSPKYLFRKEGQNVTLSCEQNLNHDAMYWYRQDPGQGLRLIYYSQIVNDFQKGDIAEGYSVSREKKESFPLTVTSAQKNPTAFYLCASSTLGGATYEQYFGPGTRLTVT.

CDR3 DNA sequence: TGTGCCAGCAGCCGGCAGGGCTATCCTATGAACACTGAAGCTTTCTTT. Its translation is CASSRQGYPMNTEAFF. The chain employs TRBV14 and TRBJ1-1, with a tentative D call TRBD1 (5 bases). CDR1 and CDR2 from the germline V gene are SGHDN and FVKESK. V was clipped by 4 bases and J by 0 bases, with 15 bases between them. CDR3 length equals 16 residues.

The chain links TRBV18 to TRBJ2-7; possible D gene TRBD2, 6 bases. Germline V gene lookup returns CDR1 KGHSH and CDR2 LQKENI. With 6 bases removed from V and 7 bases from J, the gap between germline ends came to 10 bases. The CDR3 contains 11 residues. The CDR3 sequence: CASSPGGEQYF. CDR3 DNA: TGTGCCAGCTCCCCCGGAGGGGAGCAGTACTTC.

The chain is built from TRBV2 and TRBJ1-4, with TRBD1 matching 7 bases. Germline V gene lookup returns CDR1 SNHLY and CDR2 FYNNEI. The CDR3 is 14 amino acids. V lost 9 bases to trimming and J lost 6 bases; unmatched junction nucleotides: 10. The CDR3 bases are TGTGCCAGTCTGCCGCCGGACAGGCATGAAAAACTGTTTTTT. Its protein is CASLPPDRHEKLFF.